These 6 T cell receptor beta chains share one sample of origin, sequenced in a study of T cell repertoires in cytomegalovirus infection. A single record per CDR3 protein comes from TCRdb applying MiXCR to the reads. The sample yields hundreds of thousands of distinct CDR3 sequences, roughly 15% seen once. Specimen: PBMCs. These receptors were obtained from a human donor in good health (CMV status not recorded). Some clones in this sample may be carry-over from other donors' samples.

The rearrangement uses TRBV3-1 and TRBJ2-7, with D possibly TRBD1 on 6 matching bases. The germline V gene has CDR1 LGHDT and CDR2 YNNKEL (reference sequence). The ends were cut back, 1 base at V and 7 bases at J, with 8 bases in the middle. The CDR3 spans 12 residues. The CDR3 bases are TGTGCCAGCAGCCAAGCCGACAGGGAGCAGTACTTC. It yields the protein CASSQADREQYF.

The table lists this clonotype with a few counts. The rearrangement links TRBV10-3 to TRBJ2-1; 11 positions match TRBD2. The CDR3 runs 18 residues. With V trimmed by 6 bases and J by 0 bases, 10 bases remained unmatched. Germline CDR1 ENHRY, CDR2 SYGVKD. The CDR3 spells CAISPASGGLSSYNEQFF. DNA of the CDR3: TGTGCCATCAGCCCGGCTAGCGGGGGGCTAAGCTCCTACAATGAGCAGTTCTTC.

The rearrangement links TRBV28 to TRBJ1-2, with D uncertain. The CDR3 loop spans 14 amino acids. Trimming shortened V by 5 bases and J by 2 bases, and 12 bases separated the two germline ends. Germline assignment: CDR1 MDHEN and CDR2 SYDVKM. CDR3 loop: CASSPGNANYGYTF. Here the CDR3 DNA reads TGTGCCAGCAGTCCCGGGAACGCAAACTATGGCTACACCTTC.

The table lists this clonotype with many counts. The chain has TRBV7-2 and TRBJ2-7; 9 nucleotides agree with TRBD1. The CDR3 runs 15 residues. Germline CDR1 reads SGHTA; CDR2 reads FQGNSA. V shed 5 bases, J shed 5 bases, and the junction held 10 bases outside the gene matches. In nucleotides, the CDR3 is TGTGCCAGCAGCCCGTTGACAGGGGGGATTAACGAGCAGTACTTC. It specifies CASSPLTGGINEQYF.

The gene calls are TRBV5-1 and TRBJ2-5; the match to TRBD2 covers 8 bases. CDR3 size: 15 residues. The ends lost 0 bases at V and 3 bases at J; junction bases unmatched: 4. The germline V gene encodes CDR1 SGHRS and CDR2 YFSETQ. The CDR3, as DNA: TGCGCCAGCAGCTTGGGCGTCGGGGGGGAAGAGACCCAGTACTTC. This encodes CASSLGVGGEETQYF.

The chain employs TRBV4-2 and TRBJ2-1; D may match TRBD1 or TRBD2 (5 bases each). The CDR3 sequence is 14 residues long. Trimming stripped 4 bases from V and 6 bases from J, with 13 bases between. Germline V lookup: CDR1 LGHNA, CDR2 YNFKEQ. The CDR3 region is CASSRRSGANEQFF. CDR3 DNA sequence: TGTGCCAGCAGCCGGAGGAGTGGGGCCAATGAGCAGTTCTTC.